What follows are 24 T cell receptor beta chains derived from one specimen sequenced in a study of blood T cell repertoires in COVID-19. Sequencing used immunoSEQ multiplex PCR; TCRdb keeps in-frame clones, though not all of them. This table holds 90,000 or so clones, nearly 90% found once. The sample comprised peripheral blood. The origin of the receptors is a woman of 80 years or more with active or convalescent COVID-19.

On this clone itself: Relative to the germline gene, one junction end is altered; a read error may explain this. This chain connects TRBV2 to TRBJ1-2; 10 positions match TRBD1. CDR1 is SNHLY and CDR2 is FYNNEI in the germline V gene. The CDR3 has 15 amino acids. As DNA, the CDR3 is TGTGCCAACAGTGAAGCCCCCGGGACAGGGGATGGCTACACCTTC. Translated, it gives CANSEAPGTGDGYTF.

The CDR3 loop reads CASSALRGAEAFF. CDR3 in DNA: TGTGCCAGTAGTGCGCTCAGGGGGGCTGAAGCTTTCTTT. The chain joins TRBV19 to TRBJ1-1; 7 bases map to TRBD1. J was trimmed by 6 bases and V by 5 bases; bases with no gene match: 6. This CDR3 spans 13 amino acids. The germline gives CDR1 LNHDA, CDR2 SQIVND (reference sequence).

This clone appeared a single time. The V and J genes are TRBV27 and TRBJ1-2, with TRBD1 matching over 12 bases. The CDR3 sequence is 17 residues long. Germline values: CDR1 MNHEY, CDR2 SMNVEV (reference sequence). The junction had 13 bases not matched to a gene; V was cut back by 6 bases and J by 5 bases. The CDR3 nucleotides are TGTGCCAGCAGCCTCCGGGGACAGGGGGCGAATAAGTATGGCTACACCTTC. Translating it yields CASSLRGQGANKYGYTF.

The chain recombines TRBV28 with TRBJ2-3; unclear D gene. CDR1 and CDR2 (germline): MDHEN, SYDVKM. The CDR3 length is 16 residues. The V end was cut by 7 bases, the J end by 2 bases, with 19 bases between. DNA of the CDR3: TGTGCCAGCACCCTTTCCTATGGCGGTAACACAGATACGCAGTATTTT. This translates into CASTLSYGGNTDTQYF.

This chain links TRBV11-2 with TRBJ2-4; the match to TRBD1 covers 9 bases. This CDR3 is built from 13 residues. With V trimmed by 5 bases and J by 13 bases, 9 bases remained unmatched. Germline assignment: CDR1 SGHAT and CDR2 FQNNGV. For the CDR3, the DNA is TGTGCCAGCAGCCTAACAGGGGGCAGTGAGCAGTACTTC. The encoded protein is CASSLTGGSEQYF.

This sequence joins TRBV29-1 and TRBJ2-7; perhaps TRBD2 as D (5 bases). V dropped 4 bases and J dropped 0 bases, with 7 bases sitting between them. There are 12 residues in the CDR3. Germline assignment: CDR1 SQVTM and CDR2 ANQGSEA. The CDR3 DNA reads TGCAGCGTTGGTGGGAGCTCCTACGAGCAGTACTTC. Translation: CSVGGSSYEQYF.

The table lists this clone with a count of one. V is TRBV5-4 and J is TRBJ1-3, with 7 bases that match TRBD1. The CDR3 has 16 amino acids. J gave up 4 bases and V 0 bases, and 7 bases lay outside the gene matches. CDR1 is SGHNT and CDR2 is YYREEE in the germline V gene (reference sequence). In nucleotides, the CDR3 is TGTGCCAGCAGCTTGGGGCCAGGGGGAACGGGAAACACCATATATTTT. Encoded protein: CASSLGPGGTGNTIYF. Together with reference TRBV5-4 and TRBJ1-3, the CDR3 gives the full variable domain: ETGVTQSPTHLIKTRGQQVTLRCSSQSGHNTVSWYQQALGQGPQFIFQYYREEENGRGNFPPRFSGLQFPNYSSELNVNALELDDSALYLCASSLGPGGTGNTIYFGEGSWLTVV.

The rearrangement uses TRBV27 and TRBJ2-7, with unresolved D. The CDR3 length is 11 residues. CDR1 and CDR2 (germline): MNHEY, SMNVEV (reference sequence). V lost 5 bases to trimming and J lost 1 base, with 3 bases between them. Written as DNA, the CDR3 is TGTGCCAGCAGTACATCCTACGAGCAGTACTTC. This sequence encodes CASSTSYEQYF.

V is TRBV7-3 and J is TRBJ2-1, with 8 positions matching TRBD2. Losses at the gene ends were 2 bases for V and 7 bases for J; bases not matched to a gene: 4. Germline lookup yields CDR1 SGHTA and CDR2 FQGTGA. CDR3 length: 14 amino acids. The CDR3 sequence: CASSLAGGLNEQFF. The CDR3 nucleotides are TGTGCCAGCAGCTTAGCGGGAGGATTAAATGAGCAGTTCTTC.

This clone was detected only once. The genes are TRBV6-5 and TRBJ1-2, with 7 bases aligning to TRBD1. The CDR3 spans 14 residues. The V and J ends lost 0 bases and 8 bases, in that order; junction bases with no gene match: 6. The germline gives CDR1 MNHEY, CDR2 SVGAGI. The CDR3 spells CASSYSTGKSGYTF. The DNA of the CDR3 is TGTGCCAGCAGTTACTCGACAGGGAAGTCAGGCTACACCTTC.

V is TRBV7-2 and J is TRBJ1-1; 7 bases line up with TRBD1. Trimming at V came to 2 bases and at J to 5 bases, leaving 11 bases not matched to a gene. Germline V gives CDR1 SGHTA, CDR2 FQGNSA. The CDR3 is 16 amino acids. The CDR3, as DNA: TGTGCCAGCAGCTTAACCCCTACTCGACAGGGAACTGAAGCTTTCTTT. It codes for CASSLTPTRQGTEAFF.

The chain links TRBV2 to TRBJ1-1; the match to TRBD1 covers 10 bases. The CDR3 is made up of 14 amino acids. Germline V gene sequence: CDR1 SNHLY, CDR2 FYNNEI. The V segment lost 7 bases and the J segment 4 bases; nucleotides outside the gene matches: 6. In DNA, the CDR3 is TGTGCCAGCATCCCAGACAGGGGGCTCACTGAAGCTTTCTTT. Translation: CASIPDRGLTEAFF. The full variable domain, in which reference TRBV2 and TRBJ1-1 provide the parts outside the CDR3, is EPEVTQTPSHQVTQMGQEVILRCVPISNHLYFYWYRQILGQKVEFLVSFYNNEISEKSEIFDDQFSVERPDGSNFTLKIRSTKLEDSAMYFCASIPDRGLTEAFFGQGTRLTVV.

The V call is TRBV5-1, the J call TRBJ1-1, with 9 bases identical to TRBD1. Looked up from germline, CDR1 is SGHRS and CDR2 is YFSETQ. This CDR3 comprises 14 residues. The V and J ends lost 4 bases and 4 bases, in that order; junction bases with no gene match: 5. CDR3 loop: CASSTGQGSTEAFF. DNA of the CDR3: TGCGCCAGCAGCACCGGACAGGGGAGCACTGAAGCTTTCTTT.

The J gene is TRBJ2-7, the V gene TRBV5-1, with 8 bases identical to TRBD1. The CDR3 is 15 residues long. Germline V CDR1 and CDR2: SGHRS, YFSETQ. With V trimmed by 4 bases and J by 3 bases, 9 bases remained unmatched. CDR3 loop: CASSPVRRGLYEQYF. CDR3 in DNA: TGCGCCAGCAGCCCCGTCCGCAGGGGGCTCTACGAGCAGTACTTC.

The chain uses TRBV10-3 and TRBJ2-1, with 9 bases that match TRBD2. CDR1 and CDR2 from the germline V gene are ENHRY and SYGVKD. This CDR3 is 15 amino acids long. V lost 7 bases to trimming and J lost 8 bases; unmatched junction nucleotides: 12. The CDR3 sequence is CAITPDGSGSHEQFF. As DNA, the CDR3 is TGTGCCATCACCCCTGATGGTAGCGGGAGCCATGAGCAGTTCTTC.

This rearrangement joins TRBV24-1 to TRBJ2-3, with D possibly matching TRBD2 (7 bases). The V and J ends lost 7 bases and 2 bases respectively, with 15 bases between them. In germline, CDR1 is KGHDR, CDR2 SFDVKD. This CDR3 comprises 15 residues. CDR3 region: CATRGGLGITDTQYF. The DNA for the CDR3 is TGTGCCACCAGGGGGGGGCTGGGGATCACAGATACGCAGTATTTT.

Only a few counts were recorded for this clone. This chain joins TRBV27 and TRBJ1-4, with 8 positions matching TRBD1. Germline values: CDR1 MNHEY, CDR2 SMNVEV (reference sequence). The ends lost 0 bases at V and 7 bases at J; junction bases unmatched: 7. The CDR3 has 16 residues. CDR3 DNA: TGTGCCAGCAGTTTATCGTATCGGACAGGGTTTGAAAAACTGTTTTTT. It codes for CASSLSYRTGFEKLFF.

A single count supports this clone. The chain has TRBV5-1 and TRBJ1-1; D perhaps matches TRBD1 (5 bases). This CDR3 region has 15 residues. The germline gives CDR1 SGHRS, CDR2 YFSETQ. V lost 1 base to trimming and J lost 0 bases, with 10 bases between them. The DNA for the CDR3 is TGCGCCAGCAGCTTGTTGGGGGGTTTGAACACTGAAGCTTTCTTT. It codes for CASSLLGGLNTEAFF.

V and J are TRBV9 and TRBJ2-7, with D possibly being TRBD2 (5 bases). Germline CDR1 SGDLS, CDR2 YYNGEE. Trimming took off 4 bases at V and 2 bases at J, with 16 bases between the two ends. CDR3 size: 15 residues. The CDR3 reads CASSPFEGSPYEQYF. CDR3 sequence (DNA): TGTGCCAGCAGCCCCTTTGAGGGAAGCCCCTACGAGCAGTACTTC.

This clone was seen once. This rearrangement joins TRBV12-5 to TRBJ1-5; possibly TRBD1 for D (5 bases). CDR3 length: 16 residues. Germline values: CDR1 LGHNT, CDR2 FRNRAP. Trimming left V 6 bases short and J 1 base short, with 16 bases between. The CDR3 DNA sequence: TGTGCTAGTGGGAGGTCCTCAGGGTTAAGCAATCAGCCCCAGCATTTT. Amino acids: CASGRSSGLSNQPQHF.

The chain is built from TRBV4-2 and TRBJ1-2; perhaps TRBD1 as D (6 bases). Germline V gene lookup returns CDR1 LGHNA and CDR2 YNFKEQ. The V and J ends lost 4 bases and 5 bases respectively, with 17 bases between them. There are 15 residues in the CDR3. This CDR3 reads CASSPPGQPGYGYTF. The DNA of the CDR3 is TGTGCCAGCAGCCCACCAGGACAGCCGGGGTATGGCTACACCTTC.

The J gene is TRBJ2-3, the V gene TRBV18; D gene uncertain. V shed 4 bases and J shed 7 bases, with 12 bases lying between them. This CDR3 is built from 13 residues. In germline, CDR1 is KGHSH, CDR2 LQKENI. The CDR3 loop is CASSRPDLNTQYF. DNA for the CDR3: TGTGCCAGCTCACGACCCGACTTAAATACGCAGTATTTT.

J is TRBJ1-1 and V is TRBV12-3 or TRBV12-4; D is unresolved. Trimming took off 2 bases at V and 4 bases at J, with 5 bases between the two ends. The CDR3 covers 12 residues. The CDR3, as DNA: TGTGCCAGCAGTTTACCCTCCACTGAAGCTTTCTTT. Its translation: CASSLPSTEAFF.

This clone was seen a single time. The CDR3 DNA is TGTGCCAGCAGTGTTCGACAGACCCCTAGCACAGATACGCAGTATTTT. Translation: CASSVRQTPSTDTQYF. The chain has TRBV2 and TRBJ2-3, with a weak D call TRBD1 (5 bases). The length of the CDR3 is 16 residues. V was cut by 4 bases and J by 0 bases, with 14 bases left in between. CDR1 is SNHLY, CDR2 FYNNEI, per germline.